Given below is one T cell receptor (beta chain) in context. The source of the sample is a study of blood T cell repertoires in COVID-19. Whole-study context: From the United States, Italy and Spain came samples of acute and convalescent COVID-19. T cells, B-cell-depleted T cells, or PBMCs supplied cDNA or gDNA.

The CDR3 runs to 16 residues. V shed 5 bases, J shed 9 bases, and the junction held 16 bases outside the gene matches. CDR1 is MNHEY and CDR2 is SVGEGT in the germline V gene. Methods used by the authors: Amplification of reference gene primers was used by the study to estimate nucleated cell counts. Assay used: immunoSEQ multiplex PCR; TCRdb lists only in-frame clones, some missing. V and J calls plus clone size are reproduced from that table; the DNA served to infer D and trimming. This sample has roughly 100,000 clones, with more than 85% found just once. This receptor was identified in a human donor in a cohort sampled during active COVID-19. The chain combines TRBV6-2 or TRBV6-3 with TRBJ2-1, with TRBD2 matching over 7 bases. Sequences were obtained from peripheral blood. CDR3 coding DNA: TGTGCCAGCAGTCGCGGGGGACGGGGGGATGTAGGTGAGCAGTTCTTC. This codes for CASSRGGRGDVGEQFF.